The clone carrying this T cell receptor (beta chain) was seen many times. TCRdb independently ran MiXCR on the 5' RACE reads; one entry per CDR3 protein. The sample carries some 300,000 distinct CDR3 sequences, roughly 8.7% recorded once. The data were taken from a study of T cells after yellow fever vaccination. The CDR3 is 14 residues long. Germline assignment: CDR1 SGHRS and CDR2 YFSETQ. With 4 bases removed from V and 0 bases from J, the gap between germline ends came to 10 bases. The chain has TRBV5-1 and TRBJ1-1, with D tentatively TRBD1 (5 bases). This clonotype was sampled from a man between 18 and 35 years old who received the YFV17D yellow fever vaccine. The sample was CD4+ T cells sorted from PBMCs, taken 5 days after the yellow fever booster vaccination. As DNA, the CDR3 is TGCGCCAGCAGCGCAGGGACCATGAACACTGAAGCTTTCTTT. This gives the protein CASSAGTMNTEAFF.